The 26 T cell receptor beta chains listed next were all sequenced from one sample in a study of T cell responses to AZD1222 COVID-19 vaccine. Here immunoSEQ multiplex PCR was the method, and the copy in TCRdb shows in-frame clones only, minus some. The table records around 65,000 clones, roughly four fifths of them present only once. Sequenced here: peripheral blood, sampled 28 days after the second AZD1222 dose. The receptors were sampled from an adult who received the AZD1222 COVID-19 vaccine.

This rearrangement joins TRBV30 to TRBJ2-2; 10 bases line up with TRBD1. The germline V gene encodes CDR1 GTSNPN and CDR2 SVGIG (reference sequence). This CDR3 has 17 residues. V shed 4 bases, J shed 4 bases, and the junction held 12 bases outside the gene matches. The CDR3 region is CAWTKQTGTGATGELFF. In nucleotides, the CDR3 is TGTGCCTGGACCAAGCAAACCGGGACAGGGGCCACCGGGGAGCTGTTTTTT.

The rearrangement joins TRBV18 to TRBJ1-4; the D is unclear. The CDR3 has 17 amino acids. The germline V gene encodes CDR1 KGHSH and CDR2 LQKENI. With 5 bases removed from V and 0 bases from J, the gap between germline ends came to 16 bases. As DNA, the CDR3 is TGTGCCAGCTCAAGGACGCCCCTCGGTGCAACTAATGAAAAACTGTTTTTT. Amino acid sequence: CASSRTPLGATNEKLFF.

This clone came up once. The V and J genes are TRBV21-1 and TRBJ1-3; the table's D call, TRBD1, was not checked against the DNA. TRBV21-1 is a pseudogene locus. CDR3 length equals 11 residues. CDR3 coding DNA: TGTGCCATTCAGGGGTGGAACACCATATATTTT. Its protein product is CAIQGWNTIYF.

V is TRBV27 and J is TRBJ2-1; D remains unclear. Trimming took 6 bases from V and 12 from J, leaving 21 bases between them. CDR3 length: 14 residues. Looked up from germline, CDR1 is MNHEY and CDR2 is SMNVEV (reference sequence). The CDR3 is CASSPPAGPQLQFF. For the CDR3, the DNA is TGTGCCAGCAGCCCTCCCGCCGGGCCGCAATTGCAGTTCTTC.

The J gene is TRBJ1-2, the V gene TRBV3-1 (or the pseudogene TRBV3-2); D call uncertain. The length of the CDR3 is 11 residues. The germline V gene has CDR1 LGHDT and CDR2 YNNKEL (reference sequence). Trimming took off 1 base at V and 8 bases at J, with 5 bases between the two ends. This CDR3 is CASSQGEGYTF. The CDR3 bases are TGTGCCAGCAGCCAAGGTGAAGGCTACACCTTC.

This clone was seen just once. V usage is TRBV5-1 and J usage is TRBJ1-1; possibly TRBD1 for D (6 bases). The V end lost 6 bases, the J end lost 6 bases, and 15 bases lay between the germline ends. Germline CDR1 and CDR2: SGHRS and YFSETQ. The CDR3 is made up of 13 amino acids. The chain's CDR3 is CASMGTPRAEAFF. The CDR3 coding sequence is TGCGCCAGCATGGGGACACCAAGGGCTGAAGCTTTCTTT. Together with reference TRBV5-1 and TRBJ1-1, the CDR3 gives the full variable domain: KAGVTQTPRYLIKTRGQQVTLSCSPISGHRSVSWYQQTPGQGLQFLFEYFSETQRNKGNFPGRFSGRQFSNSRSEMNVSTLELGDSALYLCASMGTPRAEAFFGQGTRLTVV.

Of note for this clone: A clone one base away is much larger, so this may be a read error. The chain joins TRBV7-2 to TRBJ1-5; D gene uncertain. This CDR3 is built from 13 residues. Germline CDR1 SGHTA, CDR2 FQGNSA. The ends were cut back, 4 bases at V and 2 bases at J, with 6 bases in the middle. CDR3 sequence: CASSSRGNQPQHF. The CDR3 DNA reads TGTGCCAGCAGCTCAAGGGGCAATCAGCCCCAGCATTTT.

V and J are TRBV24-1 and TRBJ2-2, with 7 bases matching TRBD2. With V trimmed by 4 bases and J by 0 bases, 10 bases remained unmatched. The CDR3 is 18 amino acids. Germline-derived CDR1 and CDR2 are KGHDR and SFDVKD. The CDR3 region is CATSDPKKGGPNTGELFF. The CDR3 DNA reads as TGTGCCACCAGTGACCCTAAGAAGGGAGGGCCGAACACCGGGGAGCTGTTTTTT.

The CDR3 is CASSSPGGLAGAGELFF. The CDR3 nucleotides read TGTGCCAGCAGCTCACCCGGCGGACTAGCGGGGGCCGGGGAGCTGTTTTTT. J is TRBJ2-2 and V is TRBV7-9; 13 bases fit TRBD2. CDR1 is SEHNR, CDR2 FQNEAQ, per germline (reference sequence). V lost 4 bases, J lost 6 bases, and 8 bases stayed unmatched. The CDR3 length is 17 residues. Using reference TRBV7-9 and TRBJ2-2 for the parts outside the CDR3, the full variable domain is DTGVSQNPRHKITKRGQNVTFRCDPISEHNRLYWYRQTLGQGPEFLTYFQNEAQLEKSRLLSDRFSAERPKGSFSTLEIQRTEQGDSAMYLCASSSPGGLAGAGELFFGEGSRLTVL.

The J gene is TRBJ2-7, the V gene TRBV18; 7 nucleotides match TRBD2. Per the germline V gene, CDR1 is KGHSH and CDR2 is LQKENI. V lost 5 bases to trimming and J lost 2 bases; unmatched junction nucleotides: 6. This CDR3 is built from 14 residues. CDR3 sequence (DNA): TGTGCCAGCTCATCTAGCGGCTTAACCTACGAGCAGTACTTC. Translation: CASSSSGLTYEQYF.

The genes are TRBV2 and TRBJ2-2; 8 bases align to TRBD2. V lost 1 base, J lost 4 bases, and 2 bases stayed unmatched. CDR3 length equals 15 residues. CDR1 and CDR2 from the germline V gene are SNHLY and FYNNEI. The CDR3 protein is CASSEVGGATGELFF. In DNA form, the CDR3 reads TGTGCCAGCAGTGAAGTCGGGGGGGCCACCGGGGAGCTGTTTTTT.

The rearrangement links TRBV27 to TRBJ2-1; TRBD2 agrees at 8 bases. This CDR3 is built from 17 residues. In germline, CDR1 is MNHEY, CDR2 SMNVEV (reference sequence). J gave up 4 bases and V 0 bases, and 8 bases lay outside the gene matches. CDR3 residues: CASSLSPQTSAYNEQFF. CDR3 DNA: TGTGCCAGCAGTTTATCACCGCAGACTAGCGCATACAATGAGCAGTTCTTC.

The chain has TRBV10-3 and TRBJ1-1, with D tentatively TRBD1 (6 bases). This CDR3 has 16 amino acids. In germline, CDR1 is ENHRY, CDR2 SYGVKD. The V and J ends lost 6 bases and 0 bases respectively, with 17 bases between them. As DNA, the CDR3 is TGTGCCATCAGACAGGGTGGTGCGTCCATGAACACTGAAGCTTTCTTT. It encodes CAIRQGGASMNTEAFF.

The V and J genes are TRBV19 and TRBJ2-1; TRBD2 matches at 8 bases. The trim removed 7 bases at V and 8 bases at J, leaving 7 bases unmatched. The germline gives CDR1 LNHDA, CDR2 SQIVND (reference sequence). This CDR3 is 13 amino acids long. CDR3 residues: CASNGGLVHEQFF. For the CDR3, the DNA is TGTGCCAGTAACGGGGGACTAGTACATGAGCAGTTCTTC.

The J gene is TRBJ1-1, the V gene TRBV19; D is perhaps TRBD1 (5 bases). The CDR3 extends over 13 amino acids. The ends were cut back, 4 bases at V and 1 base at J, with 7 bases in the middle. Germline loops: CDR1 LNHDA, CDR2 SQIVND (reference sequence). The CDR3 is CASSTTANTEAFF. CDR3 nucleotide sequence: TGTGCCAGTAGTACGACAGCGAACACTGAAGCTTTCTTT.

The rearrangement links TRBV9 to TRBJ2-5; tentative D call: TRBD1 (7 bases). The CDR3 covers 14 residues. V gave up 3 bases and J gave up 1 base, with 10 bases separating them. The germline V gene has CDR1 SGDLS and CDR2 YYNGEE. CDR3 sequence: CASSGRDSQETQYF. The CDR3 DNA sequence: TGTGCCAGCAGCGGGCGGGACAGCCAAGAGACCCAGTACTTC.

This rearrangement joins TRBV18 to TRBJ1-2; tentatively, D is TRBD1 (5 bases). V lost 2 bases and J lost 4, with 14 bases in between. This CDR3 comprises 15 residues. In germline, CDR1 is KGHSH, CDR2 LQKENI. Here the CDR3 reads CASSPGAGELYGYTF. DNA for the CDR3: TGTGCCAGCTCACCAGGGGCCGGTGAACTCTATGGCTACACCTTC.

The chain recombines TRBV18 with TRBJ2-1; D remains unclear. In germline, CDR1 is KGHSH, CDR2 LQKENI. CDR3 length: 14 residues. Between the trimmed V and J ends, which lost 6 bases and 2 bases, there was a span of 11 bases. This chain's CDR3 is CASSASNTYNEQFF. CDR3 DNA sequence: TGTGCCAGCTCCGCCTCAAACACCTACAATGAGCAGTTCTTC.

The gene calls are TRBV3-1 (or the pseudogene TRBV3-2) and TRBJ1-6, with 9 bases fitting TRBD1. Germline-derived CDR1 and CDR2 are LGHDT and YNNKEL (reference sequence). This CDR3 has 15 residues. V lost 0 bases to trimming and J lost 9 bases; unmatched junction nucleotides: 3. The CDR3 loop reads CASSQEGQGLSPLHF. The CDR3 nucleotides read TGTGCCAGCAGCCAAGAGGGACAGGGACTTTCACCCCTCCACTTT.

The CDR3 coding sequence is TGTGCCAGTAGTCCAGGACAGGGTATGGTTGAAGCTTTCTTT. It translates to CASSPGQGMVEAFF. This sequence joins TRBV19 and TRBJ1-1, with 8 bases that match TRBD1. The germline CDR1 and CDR2 sequences are LNHDA and SQIVND (reference sequence). The CDR3 has 14 amino acids. The trim removed 5 bases at V and 7 bases at J, leaving 9 bases unmatched.

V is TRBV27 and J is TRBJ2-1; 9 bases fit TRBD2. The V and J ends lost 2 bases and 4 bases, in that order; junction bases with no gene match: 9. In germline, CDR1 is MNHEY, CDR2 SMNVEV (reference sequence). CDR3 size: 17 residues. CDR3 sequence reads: CASSLGESGGFYNEQFF. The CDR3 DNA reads TGTGCCAGCAGTTTAGGAGAAAGCGGGGGGTTTTACAATGAGCAGTTCTTC.

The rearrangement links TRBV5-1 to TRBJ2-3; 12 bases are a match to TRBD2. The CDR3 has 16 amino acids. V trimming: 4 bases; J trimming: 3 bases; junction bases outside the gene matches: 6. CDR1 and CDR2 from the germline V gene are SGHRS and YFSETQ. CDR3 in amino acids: CASSPGLAGLTDTQYF. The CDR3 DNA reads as TGCGCCAGCAGCCCCGGACTAGCGGGACTTACAGATACGCAGTATTTT.

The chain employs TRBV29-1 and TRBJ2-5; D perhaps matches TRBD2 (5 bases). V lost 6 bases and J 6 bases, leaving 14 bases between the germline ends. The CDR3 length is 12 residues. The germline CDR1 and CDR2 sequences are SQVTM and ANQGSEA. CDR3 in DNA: TGCAGCGTAGGACTGTCCCCGAAGACCCAGTACTTC. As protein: CSVGLSPKTQYF.

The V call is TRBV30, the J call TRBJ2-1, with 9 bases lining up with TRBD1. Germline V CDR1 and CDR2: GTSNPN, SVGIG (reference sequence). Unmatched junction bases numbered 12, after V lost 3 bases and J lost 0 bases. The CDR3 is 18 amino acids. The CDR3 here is CAWSGGQGLPSSYNEQFF. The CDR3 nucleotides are TGTGCCTGGAGCGGGGGACAGGGTCTTCCCAGCTCCTACAATGAGCAGTTCTTC. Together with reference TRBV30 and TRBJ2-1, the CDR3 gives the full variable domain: SQTIHQWPATLVQPVGSPLSLECTVEGTSNPNLYWYRQAAGRGLQLLFYSVGIGQISSEVPQNLSASRPQDRQFILSSKKLLLSDSGFYLCAWSGGQGLPSSYNEQFFGPGTRLTVL.

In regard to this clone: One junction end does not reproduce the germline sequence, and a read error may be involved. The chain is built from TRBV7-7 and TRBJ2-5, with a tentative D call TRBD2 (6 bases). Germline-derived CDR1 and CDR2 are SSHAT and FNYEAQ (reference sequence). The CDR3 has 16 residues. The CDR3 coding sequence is TGTGCTAGCAGCCTCGGGAGCTCCGGGACGGAAGAGACCCAGTACTTC. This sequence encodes CASSLGSSGTEETQYF.

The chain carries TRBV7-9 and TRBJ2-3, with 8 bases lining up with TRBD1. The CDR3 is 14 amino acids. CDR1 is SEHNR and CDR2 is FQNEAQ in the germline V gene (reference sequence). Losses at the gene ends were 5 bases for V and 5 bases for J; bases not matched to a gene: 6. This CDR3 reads CASSIRTGRDTQYF. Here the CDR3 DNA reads TGTGCCAGCAGCATTCGGACAGGGAGAGATACGCAGTATTTT.